This T cell receptor beta chain came from a study of brain T cells in children with intractable seizures. Only cases whose brain tissue showed the highest T cell transcript signatures were sequenced. TCRdb's copy holds only in-frame clones and misses some; the assay was immunoSEQ multiplex PCR. The sample includes tens of thousands of clones, under 95% of them seen just once. The CDR3 loop spans 17 amino acids. Trimming cost V 4 bases and J 0 bases, with 18 bases left between them. Germline CDR1 MNHNS, CDR2 SASEGT. The chain uses TRBV6-1 and TRBJ1-1; weak D call: TRBD1 (5 bases). The sequenced sample was peripheral blood, obtained at surgery. The TCR originated in a boy aged 10-17 years with focal cortical dysplasia and intractable seizures. CDR3 protein: CASSGPWGGAMNTEAFF. CDR3 nucleotides: TGTGCCAGCAGTGGCCCCTGGGGAGGGGCGATGAACACTGAAGCTTTCTTT.